This paragraph covers one TCR beta chain sequence. This receptor's antigen is unknown. No base qualities exist here, and no much larger clone lies one base off it. TCRbeta CDR3 regions were amplified from genomic DNA by means of the immunoSEQ Assay, a bias-controlled multiplex PCR. The original methods were these. Nucleated cell counts per sample were estimated from amplification of reference gene primers within the assay. To quantify the absolute abundance of each unique TCRbeta CDR3 rearrangement, sequence reads were collapsed and filtered. For each sample, productive Simpson clonality was calculated by taking the square root of Simpson's diversity index across productive rearrangements. The source is immuneACCESS, and TCRdb retained only in-frame sequences with V and J called. Part of the clones is not carried over; for the studies checked, unresolved V genes explain less than half of this, and the remainder is unexplained. That table is the source of V, J and clone size, and D and trimming were worked out from the DNA. In this sample the table shows about 310,000 clones, 80% to 90% of which occur a single time. The leading ten clones occupy 1% of the sample.

Relative to germline, V is 5 bases shorter and J is 4 bases shorter, with 12 bases between their ends. CDR3 length: 14 amino acids, cysteine to phenylalanine. The CDR3 DNA has 42 bases and is translated from base 1. CDR1 and CDR2, looked up from the germline V gene, are KGHSH and LQKENI. These data are taken from a study of blood T cell repertoires in COVID-19 (dated by TCRdb to about 2020). About the investigation overall: Collaborator samples came from the United States, Italy and Spain and covered acute and convalescent phases of COVID-19. A de-identified subject ID, COVID-19 status, age in years and sex were almost always included in the sample metadata. The material from the prospective study consisted of cDNA or gDNA derived from T cells, B-cell-depleted T cells, or PBMCs. Samples came from the ongoing ImmuneRACE study (first 160 participants) plus 1,254 subjects from 6 global collaborators. The repertoires were released in a freely available public database meant as a resource for research on the immune response to SARS-CoV-2. Where available, HLA class I and class II types were taken from metadata supplied by the sample provider and were not determined by assay-based typing. Subjects who had been exposed to COVID-19, were actively infected with it, or had recovered from it provided the deeply sampled blood TCRbeta repertoires that made up the dataset.

What the study reported, not specific to this receptor: How much clinical and demographic metadata was included differed by source and by participant, and the metadata was provided uncurated.

The collaborating institutions used their own protocols to collect whole blood in K2EDTA tubes. For TCRbeta analysis, collaborator samples were shipped as frozen whole blood, as isolated PBMCs, or as DNA extracted from either sample type. The TCR comes from a man aged 45 to 65 with active or convalescent COVID-19. The chain links TRBV18 with TRBJ1-3, with the D gene not clear enough to name. What was sequenced was peripheral blood. At the DNA level, the sequence is TGTGCCAGCTCATCGGACTCGGGGGGAAACACCATATATTTT. Its translation is CASSSDSGGNTIYF.